This T cell receptor beta chain was sequenced during a study of blood T cell repertoires in COVID-19. This clone was detected only once. The CDR3 has 15 amino acids. Germline CDR1 reads SEHNR; CDR2 reads FQNEAQ (reference sequence). The V and J ends lost 0 bases and 4 bases, in that order; junction bases with no gene match: 2. Only in-frame clones appear in the TCRdb table, and some are missing; sequencing was by immunoSEQ multiplex PCR. Here the sample spans over 200,000 clones, around 90% being singletons. Recovered participants had two consecutive negative NP/OP PCR tests, healthcare professional clearance, or symptom resolution.

The sequencing input was PBMCs or T cells enriched from blood (not recorded which). This rearrangement joins TRBV7-9 to TRBJ2-3, with 9 bases fitting TRBD2. This clonotype was obtained from a man aged 30 to 45 who had recovered from COVID-19. Here the CDR3 DNA reads TGTGCCAGCAGCTTAGCTAGCGGGGGCGCAGATACGCAGTATTTT. Translation: CASSLASGGADTQYF.